These T cell receptor beta chains were read from a single sample in a study of T cells expressing NK-cell markers. TCRdb re-called the 5' RACE reads and gives one entry per CDR3 protein, without DNA. Its clone listing holds some 340,000 distinct CDR3 sequences. The material sequenced was blood T cells: a sorted CD56 or NKG2C T cell subset, CD4+ or CD8+ T cells, or bulk PBMC T cells (not recorded which). The receptors come from a man between 18 and 69 years old in good health. Both conserved end residues are part of each CDR3.

TRBJ2-5,TRBV5-1,CASSLILTGTETQYF
TRBJ1-1,TRBV5-4,CASSFERKNTEAFF
TRBJ2-1,TRBV6-1,CASRPPAMDYNEQFF
TRBJ1-5,TRBV21-1,CASSVGWEQPQHF
TRBJ1-2,TRBV6-5,CASTKGTSYTF
TRBJ2-1,TRBV12-3/TRBV12-4,CASSTAGGRNEQFF
TRBJ2-3,TRBV10-3,CAISESRGGWADTQYF
TRBJ2-5,TRBV6-1,CASRTGGPQETQYF
TRBJ1-1,TRBV20-1,CSSRGRSTNTEAFF
TRBJ1-3,TRBV6-2/TRBV6-3,CASSYAGYGNTIYF
TRBJ1-2,TRBV9,CASSEGPYGGYGYTF
TRBJ2-5,TRBV20-1,CSAARVAQETQYF
TRBJ2-7,TRBV7-3,CASSTAGGHEQYF
TRBJ2-3,TRBV6-5,CASSYSGQASTDTQYF
TRBJ2-5,TRBV6-5,CASSYGRGRVETQYF
TRBJ2-7,TRBV18,CASSPSQDYEQYF
TRBJ1-5,TRBV18,CASSPVPFGNQPQHF
TRBJ2-1,TRBV5-1,CASSLGGDSYNEQFF
TRBJ2-5,TRBV20-1,CSARLDRGHGETQYF
TRBJ2-1,TRBV20-1,CSADRGVNEQFF
TRBJ1-6,TRBV6-1,CASSDGDSFQSPLHF
TRBJ1-3,TRBV7-3,CASSPRGPGGKGNTIYF
TRBJ2-7,TRBV7-8,CASRPTRGRGIDEQYF
TRBJ2-3,TRBV20-1,CSARDLGTGGTDTQYF
TRBJ2-1,TRBV7-2,CASSVAGALRLFF
TRBJ1-2,TRBV5-6,CASSLVQWGYGYTF
TRBJ2-2,TRBV11-2,CASSGRGLAGASTGELFF
TRBJ2-7,TRBV12-5,CASGLVTRPDYEQYF
TRBJ2-7,TRBV6-6,CASSSPVTYEQYF
TRBJ1-1,TRBV11-2,CASSFGQGRDTEAFF
TRBJ2-2,TRBV13,CASRRQGDRSTGELFF
TRBJ2-4,TRBV7-3,CASSSDRTRDQYF
TRBJ1-6,TRBV6-1,CASSPRTPGAGDSPLHF
TRBJ1-1,TRBV20-1,CSAIRGTIEAFF
TRBJ1-1,TRBV7-2,CASSLDGRGLTEAFF
TRBJ2-1,TRBV9,CASSVMGGGYNEQFF
TRBJ2-3,TRBV11-2,CASSFRDRGPSQYF
TRBJ1-2,TRBV3-1,CASSQETGTPNYGYTF
TRBJ2-3,TRBV28,CASPPGLARSTDTQYF
TRBJ2-5,TRBV7-8,CASSWGRQGAAETQYF
TRBJ2-4,TRBV7-9,CASSPGYGKNIQYF